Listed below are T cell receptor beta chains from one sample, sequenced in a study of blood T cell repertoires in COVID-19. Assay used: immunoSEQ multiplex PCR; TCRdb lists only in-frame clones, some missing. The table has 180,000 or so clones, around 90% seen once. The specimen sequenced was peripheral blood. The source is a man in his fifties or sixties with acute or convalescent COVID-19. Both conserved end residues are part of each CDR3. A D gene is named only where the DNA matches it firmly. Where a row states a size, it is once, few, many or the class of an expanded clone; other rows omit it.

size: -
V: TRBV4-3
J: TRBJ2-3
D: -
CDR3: CASSQETGMGTDTQYF
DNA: TGCGCCAGCAGCCAAGAGACGGGAATGGGCACAGATACGCAGTATTTT

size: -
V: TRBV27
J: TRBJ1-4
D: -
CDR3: CASSRTRGNEKLFF
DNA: TGTGCCAGCAGCCGGACCCGGGGTAATGAAAAACTGTTTTTT

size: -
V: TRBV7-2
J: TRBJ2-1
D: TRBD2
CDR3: CASSLQRGGSYNEQFF
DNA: TGTGCCAGCAGCTTACAGCGGGGGGGCTCCTACAATGAGCAGTTCTTC

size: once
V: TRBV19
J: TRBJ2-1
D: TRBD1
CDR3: CASSVGQGNEQFF
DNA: TGTGCCAGTAGCGTAGGACAGGGCAATGAGCAGTTCTTC

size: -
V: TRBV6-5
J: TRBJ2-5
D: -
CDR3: CASTSGRPGETQYF
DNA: TGTGCCAGCACTTCCGGTAGGCCAGGCGAGACCCAGTACTTC

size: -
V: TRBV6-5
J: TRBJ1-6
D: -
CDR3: CASSYSSRRGSPLHF
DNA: TGTGCCAGCAGTTACTCGTCGAGGCGGGGCTCACCCCTCCACTTT

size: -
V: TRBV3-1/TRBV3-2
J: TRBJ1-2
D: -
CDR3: CASSQLTGDDGYTF
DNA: TGTGCCAGCAGCCAACTGACAGGAGACGATGGCTACACCTTC

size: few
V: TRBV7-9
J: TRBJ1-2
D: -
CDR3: CASSLIAGRPPINYGYTF
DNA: TGTGCCAGCAGCTTGATCGCAGGGAGGCCACCTATTAACTATGGCTACACCTTC

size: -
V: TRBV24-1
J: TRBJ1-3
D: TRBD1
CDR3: CATSQTGASGNTIYF
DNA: TGTGCCACCAGCCAGACAGGGGCCTCTGGAAACACCATATATTTT

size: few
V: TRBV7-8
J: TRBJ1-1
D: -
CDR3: CASSSEGGTEAFF
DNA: TGTGCCAGCAGCTCGGAGGGTGGCACTGAAGCTTTCTTT

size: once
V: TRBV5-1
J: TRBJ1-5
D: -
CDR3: CASRPTAGGKDQPQHF
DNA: TGCGCCAGCAGACCCACCGCGGGAGGGAAGGATCAGCCCCAGCATTTT

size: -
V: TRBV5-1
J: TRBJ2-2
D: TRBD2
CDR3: CASSLANLGLAGAPNTGELFF
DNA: TGCGCCAGCAGCTTGGCCAATTTAGGACTAGCGGGAGCACCGAACACCGGGGAGCTGTTTTTT

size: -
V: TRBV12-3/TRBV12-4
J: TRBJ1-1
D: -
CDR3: CASSLLESTEAFF
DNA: TGTGCCAGCAGCCTTCTAGAGAGCACTGAAGCTTTCTTT

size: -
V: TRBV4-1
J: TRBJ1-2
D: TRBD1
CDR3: CASSQDPGTGNAGYTF
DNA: TGCGCCAGCAGCCAAGATCCCGGGACAGGGAACGCTGGCTACACCTTC

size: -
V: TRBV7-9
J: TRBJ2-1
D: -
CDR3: CASSLVLFPGQSSYNEQFF
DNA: TGTGCCAGCAGCTTAGTCCTATTTCCGGGACAAAGCTCCTACAATGAGCAGTTCTTC

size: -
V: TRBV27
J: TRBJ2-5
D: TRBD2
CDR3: CASSLKRGGWETQYF
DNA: TGTGCCAGCAGTTTAAAGCGGGGGGGATGGGAGACCCAGTACTTC

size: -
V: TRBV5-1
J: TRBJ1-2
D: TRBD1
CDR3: CASSTDRGVLGYTF
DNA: TGCGCCAGCAGCACCGACAGGGGTGTACTTGGCTACACCTTC

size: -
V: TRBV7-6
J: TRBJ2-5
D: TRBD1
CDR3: CASSSGGTQYF
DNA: TGTGCCAGCAGCTCAGGGGGGACCCAGTACTTC

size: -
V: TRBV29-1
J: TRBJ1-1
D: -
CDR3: CSAREFGNTEAFF
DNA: TGCAGCGCCCGGGAGTTTGGGAACACTGAAGCTTTCTTT

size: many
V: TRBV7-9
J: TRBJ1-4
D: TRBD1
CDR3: CASRGQGDEKLFF
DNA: TGTGCCAGCAGGGGACAGGGGGATGAAAAACTGTTTTTT

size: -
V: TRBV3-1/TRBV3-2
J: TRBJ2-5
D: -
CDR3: CASSQARGFQETQYF
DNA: TGTGCCAGCAGCCAAGCCAGGGGCTTCCAAGAGACCCAGTACTTC

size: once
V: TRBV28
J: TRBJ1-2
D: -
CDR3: CASTLDRPIYGYTF
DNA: TGTGCCAGCACCCTTGACAGGCCAATCTATGGCTACACCTTC

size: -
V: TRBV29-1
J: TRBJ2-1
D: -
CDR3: CSVLGRIYNEQFF
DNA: TGCAGCGTTTTGGGCAGGATCTACAATGAGCAGTTCTTC

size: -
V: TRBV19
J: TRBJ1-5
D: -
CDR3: CASSIDPGFSPQHF
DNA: TGTGCCAGTAGTATAGATCCCGGGTTTTCCCCCCAGCATTTT

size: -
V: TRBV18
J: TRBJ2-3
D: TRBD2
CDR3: CASSLRAGSGAASSTDTQYF
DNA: TGTGCCAGCTCCCTCCGAGCAGGGAGCGGGGCCGCATCTAGCACAGATACGCAGTATTTT

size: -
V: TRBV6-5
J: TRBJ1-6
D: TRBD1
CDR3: CASSYWDRGDSPLHF
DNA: TGTGCCAGCAGTTACTGGGACAGGGGAGATTCACCCCTCCACTTT

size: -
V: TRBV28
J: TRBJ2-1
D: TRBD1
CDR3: CASSLSGTETYNEQFF
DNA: TGTGCCAGCAGTTTATCCGGGACAGAAACCTACAATGAGCAGTTCTTC

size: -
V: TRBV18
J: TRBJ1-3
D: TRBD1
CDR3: CASSPRTGTSGNTIYF
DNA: TGTGCCAGCTCACCACGGACAGGGACCTCTGGAAACACCATATATTTT

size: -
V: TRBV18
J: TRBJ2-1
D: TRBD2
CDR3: CASSPSIPSGGGEQFF
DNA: TGTGCCAGCTCACCATCCATCCCTAGCGGGGGAGGTGAGCAGTTCTTC

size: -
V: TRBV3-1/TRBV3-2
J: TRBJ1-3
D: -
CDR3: CASSQAGFGNTIYF
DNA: TGTGCCAGCAGCCAAGCAGGGTTTGGAAACACCATATATTTT

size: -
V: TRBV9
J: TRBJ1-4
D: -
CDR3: CASSATGSNEKLFF
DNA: TGTGCCAGCAGCGCCACAGGGTCTAATGAAAAACTGTTTTTT

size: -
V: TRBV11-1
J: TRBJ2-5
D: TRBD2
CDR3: CASSLSLAGNQETQYF
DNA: TGTGCCAGCAGCTTAAGCCTAGCGGGTAACCAAGAGACCCAGTACTTC